The following is a TCR beta chain sequence with its context. Assay: immunoSEQ multiplex PCR; the TCRdb copy retains only in-frame clones and omits some. The repertoire holds about 690,000 clones, with 90% as singletons. Donation came from healthy HIV-negative adults that had no recent acute infections or vaccinations. This entry belongs to a study of shared clonotypes between healthy human individuals. CDR1 and CDR2 from the germline V gene are LGHNA and YNFKEQ. V was trimmed by 1 base and J by 3 bases, leaving 16 bases between them. The CDR3 loop spans 16 amino acids. The clonotype originates from a man aged 18 to 29 in good health. Some clones in this sample may be carry-over from other donors' samples. This sequence joins TRBV4-2 and TRBJ2-7, with a weak D call TRBD1 (5 bases). The sequencing input was memory CD8+ T cells from PBMCs. Subset specified: CD45RO+ cells pooled with CCR7-negative TemRA cells. CDR3 sequence (DNA): TGTGCCAGCAGCCAAGGGATTGGGGCTGAAAACTACGAGCAGTACTTC. It yields the protein CASSQGIGAENYEQYF.